This T cell receptor beta chain stems from a study of CD8 T cells in ankylosing spondylitis (dated by TCRdb to about 2017). Background for the entire study: To find TCR variants linked to disease, the study profiled T cell receptor beta repertoires in ankylosing spondylitis patients and healthy donors. The whole study cohort included 108 healthy donors and over 20 ankylosing spondylitis patients. Peripheral blood was sampled, and synovial fluid was additionally collected from ankylosing spondylitis patients. What the authors observed across the whole study: Some of the motif variants had been reported before in the synovial fluid and blood of reactive arthritis patients, a finding that suggests common disease-initiation mechanisms. According to the report, matched synovial fluid samples from ankylosing spondylitis patients were significantly enriched for the disease-linked clones. A CD8+ phenotype was shown by the disease-linked clones, which were found at relatively low frequencies in peripheral blood. Blood from ankylosing spondylitis patients appeared to be characterized by a TCR beta motif composed of roughly eight highly homologous amino acid variants.

The CDR3 holds 13 amino acids from the cysteine to the phenylalanine. The kept DNA is CDR3 alone, 39 bases in frame from the first base. V and J are truncated by 3 bases and 9 bases respectively, leaving an intervening sequence of 14 bases. This clonotype was seen repeatedly, ten times or more. The antigen it binds to is not known. Per-base quality was not reported, and no clone a single base away is much larger than it. The run used an Illumina HiSeq 2500. TCR beta libraries were prepared by quantitative 5'-RACE with molecular barcodes. Per the authors' processing: To identify disease-linked TCR variants, a new computational method was used, one built on a probabilistic model of VDJ rearrangement. TCRdb reprocessed the public reads (quality trimming at Q25 with fastp, clone calling with MiXCR) and kept in-frame beta chains. One record per CDR3 amino acid sequence lists the most common genes and DNA. TCRdb's processing, not the authors', yielded these V and J calls. Present in this sample are 200,000 to 300,000 distinct CDR3 sequences, 7.5% to 9.5% of which were seen just once. Around 4.4% of the sample goes to the ten largest clones.

This chain is built from TRBV12-3 or TRBV12-4 and TRBJ2-5, with no confident D gene call. The sample was blood, either unsorted or a sorted T cell fraction (not recorded which). The source of this sequence is a female donor with ankylosing spondylitis or in good health (not recorded which). CDR3 protein: CASSFEHWKAQYF. The nucleotide sequence reads as follows: TGTGCCAGCAGTTTCGAACACTGGAAAGCCCAGTACTTC.